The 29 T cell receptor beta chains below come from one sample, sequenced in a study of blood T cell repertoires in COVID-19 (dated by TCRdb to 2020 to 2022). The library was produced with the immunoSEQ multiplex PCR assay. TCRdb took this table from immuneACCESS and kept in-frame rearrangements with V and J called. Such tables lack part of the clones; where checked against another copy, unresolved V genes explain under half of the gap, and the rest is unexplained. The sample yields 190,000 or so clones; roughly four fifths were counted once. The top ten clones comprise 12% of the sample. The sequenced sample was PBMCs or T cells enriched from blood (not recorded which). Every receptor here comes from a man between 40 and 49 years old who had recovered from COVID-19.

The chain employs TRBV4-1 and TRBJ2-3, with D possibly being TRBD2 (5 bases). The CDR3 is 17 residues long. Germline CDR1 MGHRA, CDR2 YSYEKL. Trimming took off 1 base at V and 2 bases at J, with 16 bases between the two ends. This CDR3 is CASSQGRTLSFTDTQYF. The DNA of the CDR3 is TGCGCCAGCAGCCAAGGCCGGACTCTTTCCTTCACAGATACGCAGTATTTT.

The CDR3 sequence: CASSLALAGPRRGELFF. The CDR3 DNA sequence: TGTGCCAGCAGCTTAGCTCTGGCGGGACCTAGGAGAGGGGAGCTGTTTTTT. The rearrangement links TRBV11-2 to TRBJ2-2, with D possibly being TRBD2 (6 bases). Deletions cut 1 base from V and 8 bases from J, with 20 bases between. Germline assignment: CDR1 SGHAT and CDR2 FQNNGV. This CDR3 has 17 residues.

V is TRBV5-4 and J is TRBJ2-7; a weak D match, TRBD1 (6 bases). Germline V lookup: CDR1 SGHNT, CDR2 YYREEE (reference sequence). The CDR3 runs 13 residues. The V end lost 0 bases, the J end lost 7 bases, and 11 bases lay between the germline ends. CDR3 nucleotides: TGTGCCAGCAGCTTGGTGGGGGCAGGAGAGCAGTACTTC. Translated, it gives CASSLVGAGEQYF.

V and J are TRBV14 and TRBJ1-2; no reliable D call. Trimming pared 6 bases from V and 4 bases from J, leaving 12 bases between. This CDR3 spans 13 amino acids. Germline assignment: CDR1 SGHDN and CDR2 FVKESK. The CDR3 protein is CASSQPGGYGYTF. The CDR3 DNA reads TGTGCCAGCAGTCAGCCAGGAGGCTATGGCTACACCTTC.

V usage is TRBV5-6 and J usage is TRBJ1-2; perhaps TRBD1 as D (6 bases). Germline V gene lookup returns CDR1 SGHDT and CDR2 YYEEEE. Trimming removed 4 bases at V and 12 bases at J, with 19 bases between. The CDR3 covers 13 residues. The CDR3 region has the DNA TGTGCCAGCAGCCCTGGGGGGGCAACTCATGACACCTTC. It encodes CASSPGGATHDTF.

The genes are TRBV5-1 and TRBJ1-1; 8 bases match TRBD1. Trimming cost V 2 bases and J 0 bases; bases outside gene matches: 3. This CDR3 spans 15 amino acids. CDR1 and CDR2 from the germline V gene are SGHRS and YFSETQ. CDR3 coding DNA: TGCGCCAGCAGCTTAGTACAGGGGGTGAACACTGAAGCTTTCTTT. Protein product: CASSLVQGVNTEAFF.

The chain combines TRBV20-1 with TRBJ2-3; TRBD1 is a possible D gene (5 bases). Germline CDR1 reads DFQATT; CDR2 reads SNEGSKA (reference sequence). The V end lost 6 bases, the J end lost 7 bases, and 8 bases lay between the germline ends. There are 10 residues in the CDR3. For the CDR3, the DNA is TGCAGTGCCCAGGACAATACGCAGTATTTT. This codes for CSAQDNTQYF.

CDR3 sequence: CASSVAGVNRNTIYF. CDR3 coding DNA: TGTGCCAGCAGCGTAGCCGGGGTCAACCGAAACACCATATATTTT. This sequence joins TRBV9 and TRBJ1-3; unclear D gene. CDR1 and CDR2 from the germline V gene are SGDLS and YYNGEE. Trimming pared 0 bases from V and 5 bases from J, leaving 12 bases between. The CDR3 totals 15 residues.

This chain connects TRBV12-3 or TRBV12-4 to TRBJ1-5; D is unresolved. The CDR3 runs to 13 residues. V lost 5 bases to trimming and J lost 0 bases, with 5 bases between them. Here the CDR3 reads CASSINSNQPQHF. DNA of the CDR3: TGTGCCAGCAGTATTAATAGCAATCAGCCCCAGCATTTT.

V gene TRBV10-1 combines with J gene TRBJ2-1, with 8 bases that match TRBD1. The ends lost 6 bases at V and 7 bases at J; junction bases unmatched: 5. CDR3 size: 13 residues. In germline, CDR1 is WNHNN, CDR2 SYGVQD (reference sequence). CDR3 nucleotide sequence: TGCGCCAGCAGCCTGACAGGGGAAAATGAGCAGTTCTTC. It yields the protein CASSLTGENEQFF.

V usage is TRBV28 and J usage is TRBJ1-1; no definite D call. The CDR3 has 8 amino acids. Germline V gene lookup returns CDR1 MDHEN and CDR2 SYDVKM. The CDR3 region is CVVSEAFF. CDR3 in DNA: TGTGTTGTTAGTGAAGCTTTCTTT.

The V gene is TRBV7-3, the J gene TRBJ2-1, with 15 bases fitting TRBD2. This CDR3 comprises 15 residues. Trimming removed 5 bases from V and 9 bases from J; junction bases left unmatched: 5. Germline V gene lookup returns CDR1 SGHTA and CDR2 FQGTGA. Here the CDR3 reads CASSQGLAGGTEQFF. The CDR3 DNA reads TGTGCCAGCAGCCAGGGACTAGCGGGAGGCACTGAGCAGTTCTTC.

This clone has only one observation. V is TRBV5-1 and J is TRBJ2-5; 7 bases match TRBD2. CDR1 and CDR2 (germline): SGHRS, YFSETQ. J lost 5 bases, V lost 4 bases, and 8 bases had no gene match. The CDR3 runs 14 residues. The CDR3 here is CASSTGSGTETQYF. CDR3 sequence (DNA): TGCGCCAGCAGCACCGGAAGCGGGACGGAGACCCAGTACTTC.

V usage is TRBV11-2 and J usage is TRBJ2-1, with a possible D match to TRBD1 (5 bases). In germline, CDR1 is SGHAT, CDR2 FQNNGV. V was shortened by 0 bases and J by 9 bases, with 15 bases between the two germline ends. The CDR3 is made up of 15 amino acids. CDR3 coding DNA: TGTGCCAGCAGCTTAGACCAGGGTCCTTGGAGTGAGCAGTTCTTC. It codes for CASSLDQGPWSEQFF.

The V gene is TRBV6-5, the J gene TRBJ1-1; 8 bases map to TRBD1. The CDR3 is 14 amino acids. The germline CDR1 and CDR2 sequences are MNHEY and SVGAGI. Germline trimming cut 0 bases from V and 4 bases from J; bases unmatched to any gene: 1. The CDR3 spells CASSYSTGGTEAFF. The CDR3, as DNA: TGTGCCAGCAGTTACTCCACAGGGGGCACTGAAGCTTTCTTT.

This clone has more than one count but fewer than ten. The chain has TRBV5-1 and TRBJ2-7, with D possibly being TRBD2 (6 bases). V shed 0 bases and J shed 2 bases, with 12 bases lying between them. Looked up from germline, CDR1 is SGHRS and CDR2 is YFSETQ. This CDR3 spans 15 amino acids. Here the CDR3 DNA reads TGCGCCAGCAGCTTGGCCACGGGGGAAGCCTACGAGCAGTACTTC. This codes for CASSLATGEAYEQYF.

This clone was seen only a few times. DNA for the CDR3: TGCGCCAGCAGTTTACGCGGGAGGGCCGGTGAGACCCAGTACTTC. Translated: CASSLRGRAGETQYF. The chain employs TRBV10-2 and TRBJ2-5, with 9 bases identical to TRBD2. With V trimmed by 5 bases and J by 5 bases, 9 bases remained unmatched. The germline V gene has CDR1 WSHSY and CDR2 SAAADI. The CDR3 consists of 15 residues.

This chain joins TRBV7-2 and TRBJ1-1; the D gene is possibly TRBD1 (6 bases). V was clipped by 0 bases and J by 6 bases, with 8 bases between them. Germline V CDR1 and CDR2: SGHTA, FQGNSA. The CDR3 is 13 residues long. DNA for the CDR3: TGTGCCAGCAGCTTAGCCGAGGGGGCTGAAGCTTTCTTT. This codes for CASSLAEGAEAFF.

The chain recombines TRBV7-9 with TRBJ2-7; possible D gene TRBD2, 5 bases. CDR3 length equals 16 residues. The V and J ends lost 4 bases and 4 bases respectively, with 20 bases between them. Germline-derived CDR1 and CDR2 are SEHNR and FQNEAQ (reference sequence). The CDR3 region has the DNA TGTGCCAGCAGCTCTCCATCACAGCGGCCAAGGTACGAGCAGTACTTC. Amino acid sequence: CASSSPSQRPRYEQYF.

The CDR3 loop reads CASSLSGQQTYGYTF. CDR3 coding DNA: TGCGCCAGCAGCCTGTCGGGACAGCAAACCTATGGCTACACCTTC. This rearrangement joins TRBV5-1 to TRBJ1-2; 7 bases align to TRBD1. V lost 4 bases and J lost 4; bases outside the gene matches: 10. This CDR3 is built from 15 residues. Germline CDR1 reads SGHRS; CDR2 reads YFSETQ.

The CDR3 loop is CASSLRDRGYEQYF. CDR3 nucleotide sequence: TGCGCCAGCAGCCTACGGGACAGGGGTTACGAGCAGTACTTC. The rearrangement joins TRBV4-3 to TRBJ2-7, with TRBD1 matching 10 bases. The junction had 4 bases not matched to a gene; V was cut back by 4 bases and J by 4 bases. CDR3 length equals 14 residues. Germline values: CDR1 LGHNA, CDR2 YSLEER.

CDR3 in DNA: TGCGCCAGCAGCTTGGATCTTTCAGGCGGGCCTTTGGATACGCAGTATTTT. Translated: CASSLDLSGGPLDTQYF. The gene calls are TRBV5-1 and TRBJ2-3; tentatively, D is TRBD2 (5 bases). This CDR3 has 17 amino acids. The V gene's germline CDR1 is SGHRS and CDR2 YFSETQ. Trimming left V 0 bases short and J 6 bases short, with 20 bases between.

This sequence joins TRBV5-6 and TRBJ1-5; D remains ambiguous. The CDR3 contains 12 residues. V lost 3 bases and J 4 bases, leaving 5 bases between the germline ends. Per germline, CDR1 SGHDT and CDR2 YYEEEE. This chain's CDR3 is CASSSQNQPQHF. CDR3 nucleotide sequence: TGTGCCAGCAGCTCACAAAATCAGCCCCAGCATTTT.

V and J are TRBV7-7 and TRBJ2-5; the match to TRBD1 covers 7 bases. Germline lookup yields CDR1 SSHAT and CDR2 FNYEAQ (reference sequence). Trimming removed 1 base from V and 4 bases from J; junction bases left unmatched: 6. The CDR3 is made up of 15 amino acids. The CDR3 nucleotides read TGTGCCAGCAGCTTAGGGGGGACAGCCGGAGAGACCCAGTACTTC. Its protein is CASSLGGTAGETQYF.

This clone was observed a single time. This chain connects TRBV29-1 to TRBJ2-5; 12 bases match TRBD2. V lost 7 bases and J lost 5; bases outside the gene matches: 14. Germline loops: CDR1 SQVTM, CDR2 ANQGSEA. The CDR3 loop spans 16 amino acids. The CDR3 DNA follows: TGCAGCGCCGGTCGGCTAGCGGGAGGGAGGGCGGAGACCCAGTACTTC. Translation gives CSAGRLAGGRAETQYF.

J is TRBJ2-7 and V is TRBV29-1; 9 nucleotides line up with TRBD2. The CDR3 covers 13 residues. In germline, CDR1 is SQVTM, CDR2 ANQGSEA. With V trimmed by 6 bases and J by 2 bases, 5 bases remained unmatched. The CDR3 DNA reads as TGCAGCGTGGTGGCTAGCGGGACCTACGAGCAGTACGTC. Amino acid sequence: CSVVASGTYEQYV.

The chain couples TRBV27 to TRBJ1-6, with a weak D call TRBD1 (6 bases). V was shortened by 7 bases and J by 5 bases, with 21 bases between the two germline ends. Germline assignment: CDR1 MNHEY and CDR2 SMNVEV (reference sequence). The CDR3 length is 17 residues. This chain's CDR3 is CASNRNAGTQDNSPLHF. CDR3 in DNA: TGTGCCAGCAATCGAAATGCCGGGACACAAGATAATTCACCCCTCCACTTT.

The CDR3, as DNA: TGTGCCAGTAGTACCCCCTCCTCAGAGCGGAGCTCCTACAATGAGCAGTTCTTC. It is translated as CASSTPSSERSSYNEQFF. The gene calls are TRBV19 and TRBJ2-1; possible D gene TRBD2, 5 bases. The CDR3 runs to 18 residues. Germline V gene lookup returns CDR1 LNHDA and CDR2 SQIVND (reference sequence). V was pared by 4 bases and J by 0 bases, with 19 bases between.

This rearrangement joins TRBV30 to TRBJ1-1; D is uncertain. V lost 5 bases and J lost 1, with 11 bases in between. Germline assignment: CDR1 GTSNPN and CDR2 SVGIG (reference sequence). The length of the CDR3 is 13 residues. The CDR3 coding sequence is TGTGCCTGGGTGAGTCAACCGAACACTGAAGCTTTCTTT. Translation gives CAWVSQPNTEAFF.